This entry features one T cell receptor beta chain sequence. Its antigen is still unknown. Assay: immunoSEQ multiplex PCR; the TCRdb copy retains only in-frame clones and omits some. The table records about 77,000 clones, nearly 90% of them present only once. V gave up 5 bases and J gave up 0 bases, with 10 bases separating them. This CDR3 is built from 15 residues. Germline V lookup: CDR1 MNHEY, CDR2 SMNVEV (reference sequence). The entry originates in a study of OX40 agonist ivuxolimab in advanced cancers. Overall study context: The dose of intravenous ivuxolimab that patients received every 2 weeks ranged from 0.01 to 10 mg/kg. Mean age around 60 years, range about 20 to 85; roughly 82% male. Study outcomes and limitations: At doses 0.1 to 3.0 mg/kg, CD4+ and CD8+ clones expanded.

J is TRBJ2-2 and V is TRBV27; D perhaps matches TRBD1 (6 bases). This clonotype originated in an adult with an advanced solid tumor such as melanoma, head and neck, liver or kidney cancer. This specimen consisted of CD4+ or CD8+ T cells sorted from blood, obtained in a trial of the OX40 agonist ivuxolimab. The CDR3 DNA follows: TGTGCCAGCAGTGTGGACAGTACGAACACCGGGGAGCTGTTTTTT. It encodes CASSVDSTNTGELFF.